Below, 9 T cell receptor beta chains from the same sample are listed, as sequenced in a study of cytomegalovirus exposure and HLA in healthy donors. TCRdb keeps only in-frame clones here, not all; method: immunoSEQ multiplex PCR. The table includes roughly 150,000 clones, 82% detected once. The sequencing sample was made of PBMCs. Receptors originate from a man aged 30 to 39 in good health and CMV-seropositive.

The CDR3 region is CASSLASGIYNEQFF. DNA for the CDR3: TGTGCCAGCAGCTTAGCTAGCGGGATATACAATGAGCAGTTCTTC. The chain has TRBV7-8 and TRBJ2-1, with 8 bases identical to TRBD2. Germline values: CDR1 SGHVS, CDR2 FQNEAQ. J gave up 4 bases and V 0 bases, and 2 bases lay outside the gene matches. The CDR3 spans 15 residues.

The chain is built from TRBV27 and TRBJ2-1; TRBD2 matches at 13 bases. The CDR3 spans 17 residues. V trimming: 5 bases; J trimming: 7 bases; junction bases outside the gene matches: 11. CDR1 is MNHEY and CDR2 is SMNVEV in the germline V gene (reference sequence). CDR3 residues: CASSVGTSGKGRNEQFF. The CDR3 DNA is TGTGCCAGCAGTGTAGGGACTAGCGGGAAGGGTAGGAATGAGCAGTTCTTC.

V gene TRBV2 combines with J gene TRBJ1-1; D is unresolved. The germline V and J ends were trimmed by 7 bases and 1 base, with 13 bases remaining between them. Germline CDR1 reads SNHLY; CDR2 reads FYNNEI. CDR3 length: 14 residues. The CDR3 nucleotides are TGTGCCAGCACCCTTCGGGAGGGGAACACTGAAGCTTTCTTT. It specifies CASTLREGNTEAFF.

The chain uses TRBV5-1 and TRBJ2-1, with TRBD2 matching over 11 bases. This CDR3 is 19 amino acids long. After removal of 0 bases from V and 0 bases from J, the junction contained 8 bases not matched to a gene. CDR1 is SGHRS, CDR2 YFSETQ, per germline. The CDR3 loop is CASSLDSGRARSSYNEQFF. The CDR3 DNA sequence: TGCGCCAGCAGCTTGGATAGCGGGAGGGCGAGAAGCTCCTACAATGAGCAGTTCTTC.

The CDR3 spells CASKREGRTGELFF. The CDR3 bases are TGTGCCAGCAAACGGGAGGGCCGTACCGGGGAGCTGTTTTTT. The rearrangement uses TRBV2 and TRBJ2-2; 8 bases agree with TRBD2. Per the germline V gene, CDR1 is SNHLY and CDR2 is FYNNEI. The CDR3 sequence is 14 residues long. Trimming removed 7 bases from V and 5 bases from J; junction bases left unmatched: 6.

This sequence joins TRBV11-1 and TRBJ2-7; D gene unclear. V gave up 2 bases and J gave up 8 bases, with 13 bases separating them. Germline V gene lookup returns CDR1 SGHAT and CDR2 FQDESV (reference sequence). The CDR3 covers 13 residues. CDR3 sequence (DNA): TGTGCCAGCAGCTTATTGAGAGATGTGAAGCAGTACTTC. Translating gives CASSLLRDVKQYF.

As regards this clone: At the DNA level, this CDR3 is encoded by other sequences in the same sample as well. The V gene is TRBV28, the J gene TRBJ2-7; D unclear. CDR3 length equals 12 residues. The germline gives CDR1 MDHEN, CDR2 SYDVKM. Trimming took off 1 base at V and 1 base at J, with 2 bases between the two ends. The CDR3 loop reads CASSLSSYEQYF. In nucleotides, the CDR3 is TGTGCCAGCAGTTTATCATCCTACGAGCAGTACTTC. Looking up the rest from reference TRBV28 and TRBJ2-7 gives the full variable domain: DVKVTQSSRYLVKRTGEKVFLECVQDMDHENMFWYRQDPGLGLRLIYFSYDVKMKEKGDIPEGYSVSREKKERFSLILESASTNQTSMYLCASSLSSYEQYFGPGTRLTVT.

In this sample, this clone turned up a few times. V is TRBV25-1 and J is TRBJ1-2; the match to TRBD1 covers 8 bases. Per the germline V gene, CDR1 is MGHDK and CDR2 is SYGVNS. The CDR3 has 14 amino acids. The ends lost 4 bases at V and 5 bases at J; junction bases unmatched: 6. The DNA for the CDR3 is TGTGCCAGCAGTGTTCAAACAGGGGGGTATGGCTACACCTTC. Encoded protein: CASSVQTGGYGYTF.

The CDR3 coding sequence is TGTGCCAGTAGTATCGGGACTAGCGGGATCGGGGCAGAGACCCAGTACTTC. Translation: CASSIGTSGIGAETQYF. This chain joins TRBV19 and TRBJ2-5; 13 nucleotides match TRBD2. The trim removed 3 bases at V and 4 bases at J, leaving 8 bases unmatched. The CDR3 runs to 17 residues. Germline V lookup: CDR1 LNHDA, CDR2 SQIVND (reference sequence).